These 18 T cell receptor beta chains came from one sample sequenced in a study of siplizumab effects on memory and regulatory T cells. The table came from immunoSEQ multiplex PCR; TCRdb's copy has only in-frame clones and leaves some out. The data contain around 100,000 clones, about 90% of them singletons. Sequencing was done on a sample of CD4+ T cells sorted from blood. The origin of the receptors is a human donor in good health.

The CDR3 sequence: CASSFGPGGYTF. As DNA, the CDR3 is TGTGCCAGCAGCTTTGGTCCAGGGGGCTACACCTTC. This chain connects TRBV7-9 to TRBJ1-2, with D perhaps matching TRBD1 (5 bases). V shed 3 bases and J shed 8 bases, with 10 bases lying between them. Germline V gene sequence: CDR1 SEHNR, CDR2 FQNEAQ (reference sequence). This CDR3 is built from 12 residues. Full variable domain (rest looked up from reference TRBV7-9 and TRBJ1-2): DTGVSQNPRHKITKRGQNVTFRCDPISEHNRLYWYRQTLGQGPEFLTYFQNEAQLEKSRLLSDRFSAERPKGSFSTLEIQRTEQGDSAMYLCASSFGPGGYTFGSGTRLTVV.

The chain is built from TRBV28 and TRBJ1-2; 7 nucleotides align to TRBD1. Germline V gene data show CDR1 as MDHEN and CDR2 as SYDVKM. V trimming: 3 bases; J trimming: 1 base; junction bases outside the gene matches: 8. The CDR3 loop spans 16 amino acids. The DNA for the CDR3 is TGTGCCAGCAGTTTGGCTGGGACAGCGAATAACTATGGCTACACCTTC. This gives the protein CASSLAGTANNYGYTF.

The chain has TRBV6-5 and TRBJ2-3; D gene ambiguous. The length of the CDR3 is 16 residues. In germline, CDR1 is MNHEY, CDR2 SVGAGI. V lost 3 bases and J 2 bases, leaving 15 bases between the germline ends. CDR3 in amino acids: CASSYSVGPNTDTQYF. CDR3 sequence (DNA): TGTGCCAGCAGTTATTCGGTCGGACCCAACACAGATACGCAGTATTTT.

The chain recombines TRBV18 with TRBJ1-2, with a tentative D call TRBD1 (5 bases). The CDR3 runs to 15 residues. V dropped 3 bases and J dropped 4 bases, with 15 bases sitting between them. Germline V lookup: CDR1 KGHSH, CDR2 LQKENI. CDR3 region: CASSPEAGLTYGYTF. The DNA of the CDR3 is TGTGCCAGCTCACCTGAAGCAGGGTTGACCTATGGCTACACCTTC.

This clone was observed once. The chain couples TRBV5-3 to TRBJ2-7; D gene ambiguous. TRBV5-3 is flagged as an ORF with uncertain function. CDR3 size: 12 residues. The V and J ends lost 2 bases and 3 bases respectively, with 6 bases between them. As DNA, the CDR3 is TGTGCCAGAAGCTTCTCTATCTACGAGCAGTACTTC. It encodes CARSFSIYEQYF.

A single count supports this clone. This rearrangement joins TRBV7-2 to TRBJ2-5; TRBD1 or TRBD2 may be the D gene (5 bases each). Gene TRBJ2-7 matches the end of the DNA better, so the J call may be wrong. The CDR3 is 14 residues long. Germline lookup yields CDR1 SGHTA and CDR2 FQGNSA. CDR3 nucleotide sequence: TGTGCCAGCAGCTACTCAACGGGGCCCTACGAGCAGTACTTC. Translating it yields CASSYSTGPYEQYF.

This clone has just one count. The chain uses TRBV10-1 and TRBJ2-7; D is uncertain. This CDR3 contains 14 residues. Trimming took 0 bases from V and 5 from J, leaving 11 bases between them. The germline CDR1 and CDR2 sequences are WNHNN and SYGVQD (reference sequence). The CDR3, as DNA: TGCGCCAGCAGTGAGTCCCCCCGGTGGAACGAGCAGTACTTC. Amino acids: CASSESPRWNEQYF.

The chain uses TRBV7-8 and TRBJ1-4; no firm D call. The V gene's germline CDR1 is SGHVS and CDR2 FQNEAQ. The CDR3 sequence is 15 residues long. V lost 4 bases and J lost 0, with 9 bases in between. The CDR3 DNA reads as TGTGCCAGCAGCTCGTCCCCCGCAACTAATGAAAAACTGTTTTTT. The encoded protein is CASSSSPATNEKLFF. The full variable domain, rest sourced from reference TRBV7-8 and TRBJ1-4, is GAGVSQSPRYKVAKRGQDVALRCDPISGHVSLFWYQQALGQGPEFLTYFQNEAQLDKSGLPSDRFFAERPEGSVSTLKIQRTQQEDSAVYLCASSSSPATNEKLFFGSGTQLSVL.

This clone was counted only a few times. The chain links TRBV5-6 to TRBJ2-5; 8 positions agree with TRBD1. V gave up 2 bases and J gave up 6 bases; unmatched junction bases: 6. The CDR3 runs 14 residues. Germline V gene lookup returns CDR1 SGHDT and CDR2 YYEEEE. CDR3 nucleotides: TGTGCCAGCAGCTTTGGACAGGGAGCAAAGACCCAGTACTTC. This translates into CASSFGQGAKTQYF.

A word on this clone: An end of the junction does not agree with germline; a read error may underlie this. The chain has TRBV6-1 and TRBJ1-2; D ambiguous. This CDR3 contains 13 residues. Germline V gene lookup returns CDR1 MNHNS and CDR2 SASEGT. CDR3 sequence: CASSPESTYSYTF. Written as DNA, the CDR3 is TGTGCCAGCAGTCCCGAGAGCACCTATAGCTACACCTTC.

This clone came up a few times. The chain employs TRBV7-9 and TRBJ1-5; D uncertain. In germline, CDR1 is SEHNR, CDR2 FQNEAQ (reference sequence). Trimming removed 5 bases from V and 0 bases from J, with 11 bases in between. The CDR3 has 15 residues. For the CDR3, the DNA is TGTGCCAGCAGCCTCTCAAAAGATAGCAATCAGCCCCAGCATTTT. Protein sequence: CASSLSKDSNQPQHF.

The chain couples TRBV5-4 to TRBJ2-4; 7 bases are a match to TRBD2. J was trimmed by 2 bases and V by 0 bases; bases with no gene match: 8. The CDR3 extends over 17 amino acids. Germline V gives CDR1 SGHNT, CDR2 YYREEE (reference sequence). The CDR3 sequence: CASSLAGRGDPKNIQYF. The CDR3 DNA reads TGTGCCAGCAGCTTGGCCGGTCGGGGGGACCCCAAAAACATTCAGTACTTC.

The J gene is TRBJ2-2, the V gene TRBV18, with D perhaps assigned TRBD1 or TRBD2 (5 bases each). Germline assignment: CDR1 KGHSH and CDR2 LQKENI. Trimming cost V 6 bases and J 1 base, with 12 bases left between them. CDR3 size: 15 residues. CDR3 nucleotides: TGTGCCAGCTCGACGGGACCCCAGAACACCGGGGAGCTGTTTTTT. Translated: CASSTGPQNTGELFF. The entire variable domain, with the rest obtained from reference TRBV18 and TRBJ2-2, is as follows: NAGVMQNPRHLVRRRGQEARLRCSPMKGHSHVYWYRQLPEEGLKFMVYLQKENIIDESGMPKERFSAEFPKEGPSILRIQQVVRGDSAAYFCASSTGPQNTGELFFGEGSRLTVL.

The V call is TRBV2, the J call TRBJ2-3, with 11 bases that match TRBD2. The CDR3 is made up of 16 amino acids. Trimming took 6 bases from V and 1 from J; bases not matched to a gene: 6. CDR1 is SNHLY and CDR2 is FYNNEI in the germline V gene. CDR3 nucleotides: TGTGCCAGCAGGGGAAGACTAGCGGGGCGCACAGATACGCAGTATTTT. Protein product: CASRGRLAGRTDTQYF.

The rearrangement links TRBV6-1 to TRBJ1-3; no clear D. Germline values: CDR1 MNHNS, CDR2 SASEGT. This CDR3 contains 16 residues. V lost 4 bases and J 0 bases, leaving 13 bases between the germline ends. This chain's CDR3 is CASSVDQVFSGNTIYF. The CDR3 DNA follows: TGTGCCAGCAGTGTTGACCAGGTGTTCTCTGGAAACACCATATATTTT.

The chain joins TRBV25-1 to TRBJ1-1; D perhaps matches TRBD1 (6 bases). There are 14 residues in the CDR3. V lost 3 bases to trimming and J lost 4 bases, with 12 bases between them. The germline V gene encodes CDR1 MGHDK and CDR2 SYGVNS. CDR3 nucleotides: TGTGCCAGCAGTGAGTCAGGGGCCCGCACTGAAGCTTTCTTT. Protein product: CASSESGARTEAFF.

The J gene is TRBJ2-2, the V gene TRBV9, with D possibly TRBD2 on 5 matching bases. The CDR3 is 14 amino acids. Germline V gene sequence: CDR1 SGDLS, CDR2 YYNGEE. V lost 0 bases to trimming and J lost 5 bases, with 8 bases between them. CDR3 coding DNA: TGTGCCAGCAGCGTAGCACGGGATACCGGGGAGCTGTTTTTT. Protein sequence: CASSVARDTGELFF.

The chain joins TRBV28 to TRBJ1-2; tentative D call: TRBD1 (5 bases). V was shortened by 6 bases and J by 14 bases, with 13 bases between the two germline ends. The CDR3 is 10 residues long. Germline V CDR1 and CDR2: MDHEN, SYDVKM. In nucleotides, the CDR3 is TGTGCCAGCAGGACAGTCGGCTGGACCTTC. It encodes CASRTVGWTF.